This entry describes one TCR beta chain. As for time point: pre-treatment sample, taken before nivolumab and TIL therapy. The immunoSEQ assay was v3. Sequencing depth was about 2 million read pairs for survey level, roughly 5-6.5 million for deep. Some clones are missing from TCRdb's copy, which holds only in-frame ones; the method was immunoSEQ multiplex PCR. The data show some 50,000 clones, with roughly 85% seen just once and around 16% held by the top ten. This entry comes from a study of TIL therapy for anti-PD-1-resistant metastatic lung cancer. Across the study: Patients then received nivolumab; progressors got lymphodepletion, TIL and IL-2. By whole-exome sequencing, median non-synonymous tumor mutation burden was around 1.5 mutations per megabase.

Trimming shortened V by 5 bases and J by 1 base, and 5 bases separated the two germline ends. Germline V lookup: CDR1 LNHDA, CDR2 SQIVND (reference sequence). The CDR3 is made up of 12 amino acids. The TCR sequence derives from a man aged 65-85 years with non-small cell lung cancer. Sequenced here: blood, sampled at baseline. The chain uses TRBV19 and TRBJ1-2; no definite D call. CDR3 nucleotide sequence: TGTGCCAGTAGTGCAGTTAACTATGGCTACACCTTC. Translation: CASSAVNYGYTF.